This record looks at one T cell receptor (beta chain) sequence and its context. The antigen remains undetermined. The V gene end was trimmed by 5 bases and the J gene end by 5 bases; junction bases not matched to a gene: 8. The CDR3 runs 13 residues. The germline gives CDR1 GTSNPN, CDR2 SVGIG (reference sequence). These data are taken from a study of shared clonotypes between healthy human individuals. Caucasian adults residing in Nashville, Tennessee made up all the donors. Over several immunoSEQ plates, each subset's genomic DNA was distributed in even portions. Data came from immunoSEQ multiplex PCR; TCRdb stores just in-frame clones and leaves some out. The repertoire consists of under 2.5 million clones, with 85% to 95% occurring once and the leading ten covering more than 0.35%. Points from the study as a whole: About 4.5% of naive CD4 clonotypes were common to a few donors.

The sequence was obtained from a man between 18 and 29 years old in good health. Some clones in this sample may be carry-over from other donors' samples. V gene TRBV30 combines with J gene TRBJ1-1; TRBD1 matches 7 bases. The sequencing input was naive CD4+ T cells from PBMCs. The subset denotes: CD45RA+ positively selected. CDR3 residues: CAWADRPGTEAFF. CDR3 nucleotide sequence: TGTGCCTGGGCGGACAGGCCCGGGACTGAAGCTTTCTTT.